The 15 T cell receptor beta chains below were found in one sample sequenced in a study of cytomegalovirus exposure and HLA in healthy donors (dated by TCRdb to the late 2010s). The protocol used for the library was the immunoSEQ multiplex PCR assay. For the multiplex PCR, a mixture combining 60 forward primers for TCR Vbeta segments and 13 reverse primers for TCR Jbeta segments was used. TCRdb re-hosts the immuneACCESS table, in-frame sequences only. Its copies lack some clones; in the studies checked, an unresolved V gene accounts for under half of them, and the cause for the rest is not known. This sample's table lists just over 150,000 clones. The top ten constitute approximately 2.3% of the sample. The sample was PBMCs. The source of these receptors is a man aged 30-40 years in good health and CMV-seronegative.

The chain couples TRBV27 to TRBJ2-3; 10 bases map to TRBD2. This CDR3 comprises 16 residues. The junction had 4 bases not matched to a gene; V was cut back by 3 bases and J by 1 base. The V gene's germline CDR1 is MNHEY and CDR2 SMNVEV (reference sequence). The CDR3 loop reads CASSFASGSGTDTQYF. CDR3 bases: TGTGCCAGCAGTTTCGCTAGCGGGAGTGGCACAGATACGCAGTATTTT.

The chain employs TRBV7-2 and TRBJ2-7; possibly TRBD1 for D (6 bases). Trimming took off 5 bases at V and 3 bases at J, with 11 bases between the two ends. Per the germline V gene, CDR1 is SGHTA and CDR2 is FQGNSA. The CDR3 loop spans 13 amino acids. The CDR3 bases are TGTGCCAGCAGCCCCACAGGGTTCTACGAGCAGTACTTC. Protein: CASSPTGFYEQYF.

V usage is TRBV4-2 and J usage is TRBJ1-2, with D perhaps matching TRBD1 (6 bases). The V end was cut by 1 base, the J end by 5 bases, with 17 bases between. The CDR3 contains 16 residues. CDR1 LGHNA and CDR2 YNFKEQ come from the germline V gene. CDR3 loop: CASSQGAGEGSYGYTF. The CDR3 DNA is TGTGCCAGCAGCCAAGGGGCAGGGGAAGGTTCATATGGCTACACCTTC.

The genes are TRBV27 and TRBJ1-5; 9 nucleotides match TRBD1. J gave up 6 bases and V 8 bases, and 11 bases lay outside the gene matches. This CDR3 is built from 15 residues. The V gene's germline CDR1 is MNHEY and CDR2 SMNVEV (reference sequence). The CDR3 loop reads CASGWDRVGGQPQHF. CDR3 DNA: TGTGCCAGCGGGTGGGACAGGGTAGGGGGTCAGCCCCAGCATTTT.

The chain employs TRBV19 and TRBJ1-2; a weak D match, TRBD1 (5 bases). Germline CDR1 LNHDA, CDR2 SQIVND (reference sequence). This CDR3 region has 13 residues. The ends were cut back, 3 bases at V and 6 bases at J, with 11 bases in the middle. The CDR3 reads CASSMDTTDGYTF. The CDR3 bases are TGTGCCAGTAGTATGGACACCACCGATGGCTACACCTTC.

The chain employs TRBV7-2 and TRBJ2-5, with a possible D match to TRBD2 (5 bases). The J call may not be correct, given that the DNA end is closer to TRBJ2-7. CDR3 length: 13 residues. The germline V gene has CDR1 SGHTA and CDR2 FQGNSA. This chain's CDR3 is CASSLGLAGEQYF. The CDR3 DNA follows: TGTGCCAGCAGCTTAGGGCTAGCTGGCGAGCAGTACTTC.

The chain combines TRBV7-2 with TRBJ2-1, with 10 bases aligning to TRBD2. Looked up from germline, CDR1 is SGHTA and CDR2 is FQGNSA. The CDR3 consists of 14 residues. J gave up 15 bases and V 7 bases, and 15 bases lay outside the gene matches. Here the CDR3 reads CASTLSSGSAVGFF. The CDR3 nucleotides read TGTGCCAGCACCCTCTCTAGCGGGAGTGCAGTAGGGTTCTTC.

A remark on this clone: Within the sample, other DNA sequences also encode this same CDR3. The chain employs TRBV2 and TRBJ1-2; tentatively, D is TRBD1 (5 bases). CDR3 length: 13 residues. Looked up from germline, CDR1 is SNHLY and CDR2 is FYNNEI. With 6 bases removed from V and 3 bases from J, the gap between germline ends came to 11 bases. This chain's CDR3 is CASSPRGDYGYTF. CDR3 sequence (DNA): TGTGCCAGCAGCCCCCGGGGGGACTATGGCTACACCTTC.

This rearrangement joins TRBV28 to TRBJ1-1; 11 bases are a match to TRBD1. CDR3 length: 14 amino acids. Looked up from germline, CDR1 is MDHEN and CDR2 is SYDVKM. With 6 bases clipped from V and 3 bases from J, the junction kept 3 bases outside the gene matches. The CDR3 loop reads CASSSGQGDTEAFF. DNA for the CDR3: TGTGCCAGCAGCTCGGGACAGGGGGACACTGAAGCTTTCTTT.

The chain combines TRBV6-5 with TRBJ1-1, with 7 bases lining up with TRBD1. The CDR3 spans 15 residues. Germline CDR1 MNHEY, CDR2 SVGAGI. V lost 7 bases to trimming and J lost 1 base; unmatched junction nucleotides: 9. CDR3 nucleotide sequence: TGTGCCAGCATCAAACAGGGGCGATCGAACACTGAAGCTTTCTTT. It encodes CASIKQGRSNTEAFF.

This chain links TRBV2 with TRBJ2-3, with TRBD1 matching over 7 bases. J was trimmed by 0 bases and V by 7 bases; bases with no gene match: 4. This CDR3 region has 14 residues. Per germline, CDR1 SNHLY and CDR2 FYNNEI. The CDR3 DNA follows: TGTGCCAGCATCCCGGGACAGAGCACAGATACGCAGTATTTT. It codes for CASIPGQSTDTQYF.

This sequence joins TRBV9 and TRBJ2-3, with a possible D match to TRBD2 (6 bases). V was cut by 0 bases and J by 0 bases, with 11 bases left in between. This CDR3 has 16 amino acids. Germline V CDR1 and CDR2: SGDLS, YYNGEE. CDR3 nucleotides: TGTGCCAGCAGCGTAGAGAGCGGGCTAAGCACAGATACGCAGTATTTT. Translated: CASSVESGLSTDTQYF. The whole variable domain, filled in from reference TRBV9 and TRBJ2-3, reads DSGVTQTPKHLITATGQRVTLRCSPRSGDLSVYWYQQSLDQGLQFLIQYYNGEERAKGNILERFSAQQFPDLHSELNLSSLELGDSALYFCASSVESGLSTDTQYFGPGTRLTVL.

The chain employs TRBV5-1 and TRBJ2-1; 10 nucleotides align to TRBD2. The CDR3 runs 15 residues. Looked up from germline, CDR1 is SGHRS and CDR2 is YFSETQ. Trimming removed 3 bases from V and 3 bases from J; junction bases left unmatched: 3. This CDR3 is CASSSSGSFYNEQFF. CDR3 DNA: TGCGCCAGCAGCTCTAGCGGGAGTTTCTACAATGAGCAGTTCTTC. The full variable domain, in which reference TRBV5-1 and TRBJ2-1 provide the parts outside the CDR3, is KAGVTQTPRYLIKTRGQQVTLSCSPISGHRSVSWYQQTPGQGLQFLFEYFSETQRNKGNFPGRFSGRQFSNSRSEMNVSTLELGDSALYLCASSSSGSFYNEQFFGPGTRLTVL.

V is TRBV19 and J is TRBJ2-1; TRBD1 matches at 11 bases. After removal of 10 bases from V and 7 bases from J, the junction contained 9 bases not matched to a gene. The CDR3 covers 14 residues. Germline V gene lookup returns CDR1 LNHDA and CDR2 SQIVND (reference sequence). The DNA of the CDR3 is TGTGCCACCGGGACAGGGGGGTTCCCAAATGAGCAGTTCTTC. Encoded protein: CATGTGGFPNEQFF.

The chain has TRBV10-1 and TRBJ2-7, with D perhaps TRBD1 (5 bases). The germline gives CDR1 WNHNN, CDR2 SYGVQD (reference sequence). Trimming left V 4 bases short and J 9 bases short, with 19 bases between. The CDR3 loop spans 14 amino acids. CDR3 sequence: CASSVDSYDRRQYF. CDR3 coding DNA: TGCGCCAGCAGTGTCGACAGTTACGACCGGCGGCAGTACTTC.